This T cell receptor (beta chain) is drawn from a study of cytomegalovirus exposure and HLA in healthy donors. The PCR had 60 Vbeta and 13 Jbeta primers. Sequencing used immunoSEQ multiplex PCR; TCRdb keeps in-frame clones, though not all of them. The sample shows fewer than 200,000 clones, 65% to 85% of them seen only once. Study observations and caveats: In vitro, three CMV-associated chains proved specific for CMV antigens.

With respect to this clone: The antigen is not known.

The CDR3 length is 15 residues. Germline assignment: CDR1 SGHTA and CDR2 FQGNSA. V was pared by 2 bases and J by 2 bases, with 11 bases between. Sequences were obtained from PBMCs. The TCR was taken from a woman younger than 30 in good health and CMV-seronegative. This sequence joins TRBV7-2 and TRBJ2-3; D uncertain. The CDR3 DNA reads TGTGCCAGCAGCTTAACTAACGGTATCACAGATACGCAGTATTTT. Its translation: CASSLTNGITDTQYF.